This T cell receptor beta chain was obtained from a study of beta chain features in type 1 diabetes. This CDR3 is built from 14 residues. Germline loops: CDR1 ENHRY, CDR2 SYGVKD. V was pared by 6 bases and J by 6 bases, with 15 bases between. There are a few counts of this clone. As every portion of the isolated RNA was reverse transcribed, the sequencing read expressed TCRB transcripts. Repertoires were generated with immunoSEQ multiplex PCR, while TCRdb's copy carries only in-frame clones and drops some. The table records some 900,000 clones, roughly 17% of them present only once. Sample: naive CD4+ T cells from blood. This TCR was sampled from a woman aged 18-29 years in good health. The chain is built from TRBV10-3 and TRBJ2-1; maybe TRBD2 (5 bases). CDR3 sequence (DNA): TGTGCCATCAGGGGCCGGGATCCTTTCAATGAGCAGTTCTTC. Translating gives CAIRGRDPFNEQFF.